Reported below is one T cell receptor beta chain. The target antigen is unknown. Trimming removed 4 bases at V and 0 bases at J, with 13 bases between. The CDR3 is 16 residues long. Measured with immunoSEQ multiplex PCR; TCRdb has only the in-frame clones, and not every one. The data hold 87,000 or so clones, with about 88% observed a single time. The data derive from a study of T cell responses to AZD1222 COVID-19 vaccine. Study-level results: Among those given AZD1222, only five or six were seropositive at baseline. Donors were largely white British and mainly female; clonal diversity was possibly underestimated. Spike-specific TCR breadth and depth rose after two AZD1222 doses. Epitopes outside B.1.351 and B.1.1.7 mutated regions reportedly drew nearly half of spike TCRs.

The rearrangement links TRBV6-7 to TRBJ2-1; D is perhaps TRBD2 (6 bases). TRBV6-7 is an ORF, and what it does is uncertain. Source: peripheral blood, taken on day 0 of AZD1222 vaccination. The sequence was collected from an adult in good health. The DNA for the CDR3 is TGTGCCAGCAGTTTTGAGCGGGCGCTCTCCTACAATGAGCAGTTCTTC. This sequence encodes CASSFERALSYNEQFF.